The 15 T cell receptor beta chains listed next were all sequenced from one sample in a study of CXCR3-negative and CXCR3-positive naive CD8 T cells. The study made its TRB cDNA libraries by 5' RACE, adding UMI labels. TCRdb re-called the 5' RACE reads and shows each CDR3 protein once, DNA omitted. This sample's table has under 50,000 distinct CDR3 sequences. Sequenced: naive CXCR3- CD8+ T cells from blood. Indicated subset: CD45RO-CCR7+CD27+CD95- naive CD8+ T cells lacking CXCR3 (TNR3-). The receptors derive from a human donor in good health. Some clones in this sample may be carry-over from other donors' samples.

The chain joins TRBV20-1 to TRBJ2-1. Germline V lookup: CDR1 DFQATT, CDR2 SNEGSKA (reference sequence). The CDR3 has 14 residues. Here the CDR3 reads CSARDRTYNNEQFF.

The chain combines TRBV29-1 with TRBJ2-1; as DNA is missing, the TRBD2 call by TCRdb cannot be tested. In germline, CDR1 is SQVTM, CDR2 ANQGSEA. This CDR3 has 17 amino acids. CDR3 sequence reads: CSVDRPSAGGPINEQFF.

This chain joins TRBV28 and TRBJ2-7; there is no DNA to check the TCRdb D call of TRBD1. Germline V gene lookup returns CDR1 MDHEN and CDR2 SYDVKM. This CDR3 is 13 amino acids long. CDR3: CASSWGREYEQYF.

CDR3 sequence reads: CASSRSGTTSSYNEQFF. J is TRBJ2-1 and V is TRBV6-2 or TRBV6-3; the TRBD1 assignment by TCRdb is unverifiable without DNA. The length of the CDR3 is 17 residues. Germline lookup yields CDR1 MNHEY and CDR2 SVGEGT.

The chain combines TRBV15 with TRBJ2-6; TCRdb picks TRBD1, but there is no DNA to check that call. Germline CDR1 reads LNHNV; CDR2 reads YYDKDF (reference sequence). The CDR3 is 15 amino acids. CDR3 region: CATSTDREGANVLTF.

The genes are TRBV27 and TRBJ2-1; TCRdb reports TRBD1, a call that lacks DNA to check it against. CDR3 length: 15 amino acids. Germline V gene lookup returns CDR1 MNHEY and CDR2 SMNVEV (reference sequence). CDR3 loop: CASSLQGALFNEQFF.

The chain carries TRBV27 and TRBJ2-5; TCRdb gives TRBD2 as the D gene, but with no DNA this cannot be confirmed. Germline CDR1 is MNHEY and CDR2 is SMNVEV (reference sequence). This CDR3 contains 15 residues. The CDR3 here is CASSYSTGPQETQYF.

The rearrangement links TRBV12-3 or TRBV12-4 to TRBJ2-1; TCRdb's D call, TRBD2, is unchecked because there is no DNA. The CDR3 contains 16 residues. CDR3 in amino acids: CASSLAGGRYYNEQFF.

This sequence joins TRBV28 and TRBJ2-1; with no DNA, the TCRdb D assignment of TRBD2 cannot be verified. CDR1 MDHEN and CDR2 SYDVKM come from the germline V gene. The CDR3 is 19 residues long. This chain's CDR3 is CASSLLYRRDFSKNPEQFF.

The rearrangement joins TRBV23-1 to TRBJ2-7. TRBV23-1 is treated as an ORF (open reading frame) with a function not yet certain. This CDR3 is built from 12 residues. The CDR3 sequence: CASNFQPSEQYF.

V and J are TRBV6-1 and TRBJ2-1; TCRdb reports TRBD1, a call that lacks DNA to check it against. Germline V gives CDR1 MNHNS, CDR2 SASEGT. The CDR3 has 14 residues. This CDR3 reads CASSGDSSISEQFF.

The rearrangement uses TRBV6-5 and TRBJ2-1; TCRdb's D gene call, TRBD2, goes unchecked for lack of DNA. The CDR3 is 15 amino acids. Germline V gene sequence: CDR1 MNHEY, CDR2 SVGAGI. The CDR3 protein is CASRPRDFSYNEQFF.

The V call is TRBV6-4, the J call TRBJ2-2; TCRdb proposes TRBD1, but this gene call is untestable without DNA. CDR3 length: 15 residues. Germline values: CDR1 MRHNA, CDR2 SNTAGT. The CDR3 sequence is CASSPTGGNTGELFF.

The chain's CDR3 is CASSQDFPGVSYEQYF. The V gene is TRBV4-1, the J gene TRBJ2-7; TCRdb calls TRBD1, which cannot be checked without DNA. Germline CDR1 and CDR2: MGHRA and YSYEKL. This CDR3 contains 16 residues.

The rearrangement links TRBV3-1 to TRBJ1-2. CDR1 and CDR2 (germline): LGHDT, YNNKEL (reference sequence). The CDR3 totals 14 residues. Here the CDR3 reads CASSQVATVYGYTF.